The sequence of this T cell receptor (beta chain) was determined in a study of blood T cell repertoires in COVID-19. The overall study: Spain, Italy and the United States supplied samples that represented acute and convalescent COVID-19.

This CDR3 is 12 amino acids long. Germline V gives CDR1 SGHAT, CDR2 FQNNGV. V lost 5 bases to trimming and J lost 9 bases, with 11 bases between them. As handled by the study authors: Quantification of nucleated cells was approximated via reference gene primer amplification. Repertoires were generated with immunoSEQ multiplex PCR, while TCRdb's copy carries only in-frame clones and drops some. The DNA was the basis for D and trimming; V, J and clone size are from that table. This sample has 300,000 to 400,000 clones, with 90% found just once. Living in under 30 US areas, the participants were between about 18 and 95 years of age. Membership in each cohort depended on participant-reported clinical history.

This clonotype originated in a man aged 55 to 70 who had recovered from COVID-19. Sequenced input: PBMCs or T cells enriched from blood (not recorded which). The V call is TRBV11-2, the J call TRBJ2-1, with a tentative D call TRBD1 (5 bases). The CDR3 loop reads CASSAQGSEQFF. DNA for the CDR3: TGTGCCAGCAGCGCCCAGGGCAGTGAGCAGTTCTTC.